What follows are 9 T cell receptor beta chains derived from one specimen sequenced in a study of cytomegalovirus exposure and HLA in healthy donors. The PCR employed 60 Vbeta primers together with 13 Jbeta primers. The repertoire was sequenced with immunoSEQ multiplex PCR; TCRdb's copy has only in-frame clones and lacks some. The sample data list just over 80,000 clones. The sequenced material came from PBMCs. These receptors were collected from a woman aged 30 to 39 in good health and CMV-seronegative.

V is TRBV28 and J is TRBJ1-2, with 7 bases fitting TRBD1. The junction had 7 bases not matched to a gene; V was cut back by 5 bases and J by 4 bases. This CDR3 comprises 14 residues. Germline CDR1 and CDR2: MDHEN and SYDVKM. Written as DNA, the CDR3 is TGTGCCAGCAGTCCCGGACAGGAACTCTATGGCTACACCTTC. It codes for CASSPGQELYGYTF.

V usage is TRBV2 and J usage is TRBJ2-1; 7 bases map to TRBD1. V was pared by 0 bases and J by 5 bases, with 4 bases of the junction left unmatched. Germline-derived CDR1 and CDR2 are SNHLY and FYNNEI. The CDR3 is 15 amino acids. CDR3 coding DNA: TGTGCCAGCAGTGAAGCGGGACAGATTAACAATGAGCAGTTCTTC. Its protein is CASSEAGQINNEQFF.

A note on this clone: A junction end diverges from the germline sequence, so it may reflect a read error. The chain uses TRBV30 and TRBJ2-1; a weak D match, TRBD2 (5 bases). The CDR3 is made up of 14 amino acids. Germline V gene sequence: CDR1 GTSNPN, CDR2 SVGIG (reference sequence). CDR3 sequence: CATSVSGSYNEQFF. CDR3 nucleotides: TGCGCGACAAGCGTGTCGGGATCCTACAATGAGCAGTTCTTC. The full variable domain, rest sourced from reference TRBV30 and TRBJ2-1, is SQTIHQWPATLVQPVGSPLSLECTVEGTSNPNLYWYRQAAGRGLQLLFYSVGIGQISSEVPQNLSASRPQDRQFILSSKKLLLSDSGFYLCATSVSGSYNEQFFGPGTRLTVL.

This chain links TRBV2 with TRBJ1-5; 7 bases match TRBD1. CDR3 length: 15 amino acids. The V gene's germline CDR1 is SNHLY and CDR2 FYNNEI. The V and J ends lost 4 bases and 6 bases, in that order; junction bases with no gene match: 9. CDR3 region: CASSVQGLGGQPQHF. CDR3 sequence (DNA): TGTGCCAGCAGTGTACAGGGGCTAGGTGGTCAGCCCCAGCATTTT.

This chain joins TRBV29-1 and TRBJ1-2, with 7 bases lining up with TRBD1. V lost 3 bases and J lost 2; bases outside the gene matches: 3. The CDR3 is 13 residues long. Germline loops: CDR1 SQVTM, CDR2 ANQGSEA. The CDR3 loop is CSVDLTGNYGYTF. As DNA, the CDR3 is TGCAGCGTTGACCTGACAGGGAACTATGGCTACACCTTC.

The chain employs TRBV19 and TRBJ1-2, with a tentative D call TRBD1 (5 bases). CDR1 LNHDA and CDR2 SQIVND come from the germline V gene (reference sequence). This CDR3 comprises 14 residues. V lost 8 bases and J lost 3, with 16 bases in between. The CDR3 sequence is CASAPVAGDYGYTF. The CDR3 region has the DNA TGTGCCAGTGCCCCCGTGGCGGGGGACTATGGCTACACCTTC.

The CDR3: CASSPSGGNQPQHF. The DNA of the CDR3 is TGTGCCAGCAGCCCCTCCGGGGGCAATCAGCCCCAGCATTTT. J is TRBJ1-5 and V is TRBV7-2; D not certain. V lost 5 bases and J lost 2, with 10 bases in between. The germline V gene has CDR1 SGHTA and CDR2 FQGNSA. CDR3 length: 14 amino acids.

The J gene is TRBJ1-2, the V gene TRBV10-3; TRBD1 might be the D (6 bases). CDR3 length equals 15 residues. V was cut by 3 bases and J by 2 bases, with 13 bases left in between. Germline V gene sequence: CDR1 ENHRY, CDR2 SYGVKD. The CDR3 loop reads CAISDSAGANYGYTF. The CDR3 DNA reads as TGTGCCATCAGTGACTCAGCGGGGGCCAACTATGGCTACACCTTC.

The chain couples TRBV11-2 to TRBJ2-7; 11 bases fit TRBD2. The trim removed 5 bases at V and 0 bases at J, leaving 3 bases unmatched. The CDR3 extends over 15 amino acids. Looked up from germline, CDR1 is SGHAT and CDR2 is FQNNGV. This chain's CDR3 is CASSQTSGVSYEQYF. DNA of the CDR3: TGTGCCAGCAGCCAGACTAGCGGGGTCTCCTACGAGCAGTACTTC.